The clone carrying this T cell receptor beta chain was detected ten times or more. The antigen is unknown. This record belongs to a study of early T cells in non-severe SARS-CoV-2 infection. Study-level results: Anti-spike CD8 specificities were favored by VDJdb matching, whose results missed private and CD4 specificities.

Germline V gives CDR1 SGHRS, CDR2 YFSETQ. This CDR3 spans 13 amino acids. J lost 5 bases, V lost 7 bases, and 9 bases had no gene match. Unique molecular identifiers (one per individual cDNA molecule) were attached. TCRdb reprocessed the 5' RACE reads with MiXCR, giving one entry per CDR3 protein. In the table there are roughly 29,000 distinct CDR3 sequences, 5% to 6.5% of which are singletons. The J gene is TRBJ2-7, the V gene TRBV5-1, with TRBD1 matching over 7 bases. The input for sequencing was whole blood, taken at baseline. The source of this sequence is an adult who was a healthcare worker with PCR-confirmed SARS-CoV-2 infection or an uninfected control (not recorded which). The CDR3 DNA follows: TGCGCCAGCTCGACAGGGTTTGGCGACGAGCAGTACTTC. It is translated as CASSTGFGDEQYF.